This paragraph covers one T cell receptor (beta chain) sequence. Its antigen is unknown. The data belong to a study of shared clonotypes between healthy human individuals. General study findings and limits: Naive CD4 clonotype sharing across a few donors was about 5%.

For every subset, genomic DNA was evenly distributed across several immunoSEQ plates. Authors' methods: Filtering of immunoSEQ junctional sequences could not match full-length read filtering. The repertoire was sequenced with immunoSEQ multiplex PCR; TCRdb's copy has only in-frame clones and lacks some. V, J and clone size are taken as reported in that table, and D and trimming were inferred from the DNA itself. The sample has fewer than 3 million clones; about 90% are singletons. V was shortened by 0 bases and J by 5 bases, with 17 bases between the two germline ends. Germline CDR1 reads KGHSH; CDR2 reads LQKENI. There are 16 residues in the CDR3.

This chain joins TRBV18 and TRBJ2-7; D might be TRBD1 (6 bases). Source material: naive CD4+ T cells from PBMCs. The sample's subset: CD45RA+ positively selected. The source of this sequence is a man between 18 and 29 years old in good health. Some clones in this sample may be carry-over from other donors' samples. In DNA, the CDR3 is TGTGCCAGCTCACCACCGGGTAGGCAGGGGCCCAACGAGCAGTACTTC. It translates to CASSPPGRQGPNEQYF.